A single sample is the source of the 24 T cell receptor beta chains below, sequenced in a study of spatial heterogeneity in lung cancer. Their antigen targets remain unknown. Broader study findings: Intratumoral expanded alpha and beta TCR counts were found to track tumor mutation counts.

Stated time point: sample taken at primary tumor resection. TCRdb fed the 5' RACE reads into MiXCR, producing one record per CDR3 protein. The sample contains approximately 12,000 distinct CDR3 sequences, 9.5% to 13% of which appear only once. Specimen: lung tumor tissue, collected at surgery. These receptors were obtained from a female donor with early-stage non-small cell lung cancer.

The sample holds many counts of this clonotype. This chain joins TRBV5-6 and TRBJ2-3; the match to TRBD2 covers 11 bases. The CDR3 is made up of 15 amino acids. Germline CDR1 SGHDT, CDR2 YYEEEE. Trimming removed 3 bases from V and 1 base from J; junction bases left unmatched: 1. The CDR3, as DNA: TGTGCCAGCAGCTCGACTAGCGGGGGCACAGATACGCAGTATTTT. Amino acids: CASSSTSGGTDTQYF.

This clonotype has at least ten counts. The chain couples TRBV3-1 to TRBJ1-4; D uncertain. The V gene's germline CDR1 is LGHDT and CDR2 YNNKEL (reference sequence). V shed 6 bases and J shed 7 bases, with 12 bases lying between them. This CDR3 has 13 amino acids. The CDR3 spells CASRLSFSEKLFF. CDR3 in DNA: TGTGCCAGCAGACTGTCCTTCTCTGAAAAACTGTTTTTT.

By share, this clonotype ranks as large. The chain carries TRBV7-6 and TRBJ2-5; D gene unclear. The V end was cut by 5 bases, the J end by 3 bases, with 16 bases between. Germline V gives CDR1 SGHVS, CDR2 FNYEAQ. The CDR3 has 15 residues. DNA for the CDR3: TGTGCCAGCAGCACCCATCGTTCGTGGGAAGAGACCCAGTACTTC. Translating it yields CASSTHRSWEETQYF.

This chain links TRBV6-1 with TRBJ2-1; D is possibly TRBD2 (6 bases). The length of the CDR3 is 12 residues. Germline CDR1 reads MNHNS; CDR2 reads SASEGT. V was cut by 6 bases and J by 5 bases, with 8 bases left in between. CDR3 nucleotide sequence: TGTGCCAGCAGGGGCGGGGACAATGAGCAGTTCTTC. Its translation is CASRGGDNEQFF.

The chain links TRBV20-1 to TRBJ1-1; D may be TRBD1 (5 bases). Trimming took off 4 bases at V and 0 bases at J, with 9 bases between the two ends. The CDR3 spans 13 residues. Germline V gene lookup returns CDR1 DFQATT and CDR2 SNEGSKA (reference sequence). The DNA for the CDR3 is TGCAGTGCTAAGGGACGGGTGAACACTGAAGCTTTCTTT. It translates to CSAKGRVNTEAFF.

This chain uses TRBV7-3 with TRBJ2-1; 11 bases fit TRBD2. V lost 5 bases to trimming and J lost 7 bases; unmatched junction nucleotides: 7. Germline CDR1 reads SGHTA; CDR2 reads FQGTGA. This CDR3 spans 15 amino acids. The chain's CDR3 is CASSRTSGPLNEQFF. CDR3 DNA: TGTGCCAGCAGCCGGACTAGCGGGCCTCTAAATGAGCAGTTCTTC.

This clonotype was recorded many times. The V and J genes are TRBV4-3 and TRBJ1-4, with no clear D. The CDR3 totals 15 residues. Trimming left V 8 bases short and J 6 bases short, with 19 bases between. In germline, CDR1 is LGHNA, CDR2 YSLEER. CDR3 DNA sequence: TGCGCCAGCTCCTTCCAAACGGGAGGCCATGAAAAACTGTTTTTT. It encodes CASSFQTGGHEKLFF.

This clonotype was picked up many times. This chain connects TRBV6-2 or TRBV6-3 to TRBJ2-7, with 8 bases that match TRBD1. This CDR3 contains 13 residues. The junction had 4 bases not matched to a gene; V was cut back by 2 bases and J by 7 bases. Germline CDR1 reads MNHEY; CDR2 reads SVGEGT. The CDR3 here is CASSYQGAGEQYF. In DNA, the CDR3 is TGTGCCAGCAGTTACCAGGGGGCTGGTGAGCAGTACTTC.

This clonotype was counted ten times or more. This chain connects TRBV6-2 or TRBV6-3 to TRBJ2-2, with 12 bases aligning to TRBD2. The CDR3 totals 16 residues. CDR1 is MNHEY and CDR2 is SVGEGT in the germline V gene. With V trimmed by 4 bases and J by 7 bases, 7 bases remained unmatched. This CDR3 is CASSFATSGRVGELFF. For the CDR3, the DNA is TGTGCCAGCAGTTTCGCGACTAGCGGGAGAGTCGGGGAGCTGTTTTTT.

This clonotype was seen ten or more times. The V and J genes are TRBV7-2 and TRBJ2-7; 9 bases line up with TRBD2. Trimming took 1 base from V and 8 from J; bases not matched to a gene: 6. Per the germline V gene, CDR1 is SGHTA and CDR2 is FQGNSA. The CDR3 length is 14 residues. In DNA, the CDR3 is TGTGCCAGCAGCTTAGGGGCTAGCGGGGTCAAGCAGTACTTC. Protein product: CASSLGASGVKQYF.

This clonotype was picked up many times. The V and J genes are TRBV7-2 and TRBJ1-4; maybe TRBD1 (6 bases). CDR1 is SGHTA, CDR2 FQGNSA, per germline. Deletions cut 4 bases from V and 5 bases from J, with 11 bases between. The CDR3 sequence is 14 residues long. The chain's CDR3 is CASSSRGTNEKLFF. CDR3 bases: TGTGCCAGCAGCTCCAGGGGTACAAATGAAAAACTGTTTTTT.

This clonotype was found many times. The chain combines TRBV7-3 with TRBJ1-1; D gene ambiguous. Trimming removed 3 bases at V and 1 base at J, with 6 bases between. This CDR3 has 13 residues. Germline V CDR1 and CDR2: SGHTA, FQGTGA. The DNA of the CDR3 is TGTGCCAGCAGCTTTCAAACGAACACTGAAGCTTTCTTT. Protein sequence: CASSFQTNTEAFF. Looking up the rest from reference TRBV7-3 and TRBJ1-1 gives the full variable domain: GAGVSQTPSNKVTEKGKYVELRCDPISGHTALYWYRQSLGQGPEFLIYFQGTGAADDSGLPNDRFFAVRPEGSVSTLKIQRTERGDSAVYLCASSFQTNTEAFFGQGTRLTVV.

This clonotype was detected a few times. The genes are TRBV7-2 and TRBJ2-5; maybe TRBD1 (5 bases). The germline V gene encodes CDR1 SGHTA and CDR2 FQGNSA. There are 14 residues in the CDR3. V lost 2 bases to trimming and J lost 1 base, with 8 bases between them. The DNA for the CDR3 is TGTGCCAGCAGCTTACGGCAGGGCCAAGAGACCCAGTACTTC. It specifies CASSLRQGQETQYF. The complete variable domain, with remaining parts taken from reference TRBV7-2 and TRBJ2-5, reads GAGVSQSPSNKVTEKGKDVELRCDPISGHTALYWYRQSLGQGLEFLIYFQGNSAPDKSGLPSDRFSAERTGGSVSTLTIQRTQQEDSAVYLCASSLRQGQETQYFGPGTRLLVL.

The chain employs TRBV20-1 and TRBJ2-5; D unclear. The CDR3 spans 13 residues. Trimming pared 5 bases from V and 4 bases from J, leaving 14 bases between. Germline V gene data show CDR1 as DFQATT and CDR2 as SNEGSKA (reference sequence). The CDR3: CSAPDLTRETQYF. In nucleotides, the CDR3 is TGCAGTGCTCCTGATTTGACTCGAGAGACCCAGTACTTC.

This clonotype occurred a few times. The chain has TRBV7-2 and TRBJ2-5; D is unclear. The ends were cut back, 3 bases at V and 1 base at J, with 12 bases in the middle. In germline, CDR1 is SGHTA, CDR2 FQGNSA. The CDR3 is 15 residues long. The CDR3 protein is CASSFNSYVQETQYF. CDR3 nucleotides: TGTGCCAGCAGCTTTAACAGCTACGTCCAAGAGACCCAGTACTTC.

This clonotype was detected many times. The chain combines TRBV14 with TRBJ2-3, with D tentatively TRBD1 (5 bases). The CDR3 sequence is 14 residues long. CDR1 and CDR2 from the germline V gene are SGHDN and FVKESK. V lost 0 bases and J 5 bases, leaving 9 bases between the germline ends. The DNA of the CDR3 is TGTGCCAGCAGCCAAGATGTGGGGCGAGATACGCAGTATTTT. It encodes CASSQDVGRDTQYF. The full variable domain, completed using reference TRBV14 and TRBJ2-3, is EAGVTQFPSHSVIEKGQTVTLRCDPISGHDNLYWYRRVMGKEIKFLLHFVKESKQDESGMPNNRFLAERTGGTYSTLKVQPAELEDSGVYFCASSQDVGRDTQYFGPGTRLTVL.

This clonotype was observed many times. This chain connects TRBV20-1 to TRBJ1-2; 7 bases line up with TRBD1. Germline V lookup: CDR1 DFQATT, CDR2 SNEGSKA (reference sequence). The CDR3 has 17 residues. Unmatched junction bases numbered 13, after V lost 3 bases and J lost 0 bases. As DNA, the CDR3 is TGCAGTGCTAGGAGCGATCGGGACAGAGGTCCTAACTATGGCTACACCTTC. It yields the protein CSARSDRDRGPNYGYTF.

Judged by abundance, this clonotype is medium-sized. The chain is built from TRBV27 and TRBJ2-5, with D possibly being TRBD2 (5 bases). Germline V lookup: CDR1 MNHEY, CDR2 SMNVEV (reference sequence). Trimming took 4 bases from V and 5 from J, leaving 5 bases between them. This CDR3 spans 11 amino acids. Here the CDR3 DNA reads TGTGCCAGCAGTTCGGGGGAGACCCAGTACTTC. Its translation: CASSSGETQYF.

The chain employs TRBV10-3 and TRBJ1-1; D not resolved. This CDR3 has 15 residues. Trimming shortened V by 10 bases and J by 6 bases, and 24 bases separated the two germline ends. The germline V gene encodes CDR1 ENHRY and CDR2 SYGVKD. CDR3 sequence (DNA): TGTGCCAGCAAACGCGGGCTGGAGTTGGCGTCTGAAGCTTTCTTT. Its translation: CASKRGLELASEAFF.

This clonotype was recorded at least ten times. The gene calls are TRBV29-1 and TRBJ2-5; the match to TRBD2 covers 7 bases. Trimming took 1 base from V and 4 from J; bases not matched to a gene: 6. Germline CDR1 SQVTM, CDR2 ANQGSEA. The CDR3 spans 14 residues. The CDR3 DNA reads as TGCAGCGTTGAAGTGAATCGCGGGAGAGAGACCCAGTACTTC. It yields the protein CSVEVNRGRETQYF.

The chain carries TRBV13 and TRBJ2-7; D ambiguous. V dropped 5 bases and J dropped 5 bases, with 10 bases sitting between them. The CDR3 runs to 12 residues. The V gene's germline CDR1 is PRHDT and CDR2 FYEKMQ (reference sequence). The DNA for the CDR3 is TGTGCCAGCAGCACCCAGGAGAACGAGCAGTACTTC. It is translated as CASSTQENEQYF.

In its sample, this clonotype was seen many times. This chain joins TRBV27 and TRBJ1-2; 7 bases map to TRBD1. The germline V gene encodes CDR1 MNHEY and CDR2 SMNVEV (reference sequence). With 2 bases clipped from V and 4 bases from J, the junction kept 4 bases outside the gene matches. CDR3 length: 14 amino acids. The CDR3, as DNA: TGTGCCAGCAGTTTAACAGGGGTTCCCTATGGCTACACCTTC. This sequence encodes CASSLTGVPYGYTF.

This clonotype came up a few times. The CDR3, as DNA: TGCAGCGTTGAAGGAAGTAGCGATGAGCAGTTCTTC. It codes for CSVEGSSDEQFF. V and J are TRBV29-1 and TRBJ2-1; a possible D gene is TRBD2 (5 bases). Between the trimmed V and J ends, which lost 1 base and 8 bases, there was a span of 9 bases. The CDR3 extends over 12 amino acids. CDR1 is SQVTM and CDR2 is ANQGSEA in the germline V gene.

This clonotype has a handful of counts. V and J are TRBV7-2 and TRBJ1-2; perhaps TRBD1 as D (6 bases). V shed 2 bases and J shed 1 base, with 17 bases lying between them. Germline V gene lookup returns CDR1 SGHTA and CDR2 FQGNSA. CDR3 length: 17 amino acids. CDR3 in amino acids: CASSLTISGQNNYGYTF. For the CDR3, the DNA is TGTGCCAGCAGCTTAACCATCTCCGGACAGAATAACTATGGCTACACCTTC.